The 29 T cell receptor beta chains reported below all come from one sample, sequenced in a study of vaccination and CD4 T cells after COVID-19 (dated by TCRdb to the early 2020s). Library preparation was by PCR. The sequencing machine was an Illumina iSeq 100. DNA from cultured CD4+ T cells was subjected to TCR sequencing with the Oncomine TCR Beta short-read assay at the Johns Hopkins FTIC core. The public reads were run again by TCRdb, first through fastp at Q25 and then through MiXCR, and only productive beta chains were kept. Rows with a matching CDR3 protein are joined into one entry that keeps the most common DNA and genes. The sample records around 25,000 distinct CDR3 sequences, about 53% of which are singletons. The top ten clonotypes cover approximately 2.8% of the sample. Their antigens remain unidentified. Interpreted using the paper, the treatment or condition label stands for: roughly 10-day PBMC culture with coronavirus spike peptide pools or control peptides (ViraFEST assay).

Input material: CD4+ T cells from blood, cultured in vitro. These receptors were collected from a human donor who had recovered from COVID-19.

The chain links TRBV6-2 or TRBV6-3 to TRBJ1-2, with D perhaps matching TRBD1 (5 bases). Germline V gene lookup returns CDR1 MNHEY and CDR2 SVGEGT. This CDR3 contains 13 residues. The germline V and J ends were trimmed by 1 base and 4 bases, with 7 bases remaining between them. The CDR3 is CASSYYGTYGYTF. In nucleotides, the CDR3 is TGTGCCAGCAGTTACTACGGGACCTATGGCTACACCTTC.

The chain uses TRBV7-2 and TRBJ2-7; perhaps TRBD2 as D (6 bases). V lost 2 bases and J 0 bases, leaving 11 bases between the germline ends. In germline, CDR1 is SGHTA, CDR2 FQGNSA. CDR3 length: 15 amino acids. The CDR3 protein is CASSLQAGSSYEQYF. As DNA, the CDR3 is TGTGCCAGCAGCTTACAAGCGGGTAGCTCCTACGAGCAGTACTTC.

The V and J genes are TRBV2 and TRBJ2-7, with 9 bases that match TRBD2. Germline CDR1 reads SNHLY; CDR2 reads FYNNEI. The CDR3 totals 18 residues. The V segment lost 3 bases and the J segment 1 base; nucleotides outside the gene matches: 13. The CDR3 region is CASSEGAAGGDLSYEQYF. The CDR3 DNA reads TGTGCCAGCAGTGAGGGGGCAGCGGGGGGTGATCTATCCTACGAGCAGTACTTC.

This clonotype appeared a few times. The genes are TRBV7-2 and TRBJ1-1; a weak D match, TRBD1 (5 bases). CDR3 length: 14 residues. V lost 2 bases and J 6 bases, leaving 13 bases between the germline ends. Germline V gives CDR1 SGHTA, CDR2 FQGNSA. The CDR3 reads CASSLYQGGAEAFF. CDR3 sequence (DNA): TGTGCCAGCAGCTTATATCAGGGAGGGGCTGAAGCTTTCTTT.

The rearrangement links TRBV12-3 or TRBV12-4 to TRBJ2-2; D is perhaps TRBD1 (7 bases). The CDR3 extends over 17 amino acids. The V and J ends lost 3 bases and 0 bases respectively, with 14 bases between them. The CDR3 DNA reads TGTGCCAGCAGTTTGACAGGGACTGGAACGAACACCGGGGAGCTGTTTTTT. Translated, it gives CASSLTGTGTNTGELFF.

This chain's CDR3 is CASSFQGQSEQYF. CDR3 in DNA: TGTGCCAGCAGCTTCCAGGGCCAATCCGAGCAGTACTTC. The V and J genes are TRBV7-3 and TRBJ2-7; a possible D gene is TRBD1 (5 bases). The CDR3 consists of 13 residues. The germline V and J ends were trimmed by 3 bases and 6 bases, with 12 bases remaining between them. Germline V gene lookup returns CDR1 SGHTA and CDR2 FQGTGA.

The rearrangement uses TRBV7-9 and TRBJ2-3; D might be TRBD1 or TRBD2, each matching 5 bases. This CDR3 is 14 amino acids long. Germline V gives CDR1 SEHNR, CDR2 FQNEAQ (reference sequence). Between the trimmed V and J ends, which lost 4 bases and 6 bases, there was a span of 14 bases. CDR3 nucleotide sequence: TGTGCCAGCAGCTCACGGGAATGGGGGGATACGCAGTATTTT. Translated: CASSSREWGDTQYF.

The J gene is TRBJ2-4, the V gene TRBV11-3; D not resolved. Germline loops: CDR1 SGHNT, CDR2 YENEEA. Deletions cut 0 bases from V and 7 bases from J, with 13 bases between. CDR3 size: 15 residues. CDR3 coding DNA: TGTGCCAGCAGCTTAGATCTCGGACCCCCGAACATTCAGTACTTC. As protein: CASSLDLGPPNIQYF.

The chain carries TRBV9 and TRBJ1-1; 8 bases align to TRBD1. Germline values: CDR1 SGDLS, CDR2 YYNGEE. The CDR3 extends over 14 amino acids. The J segment lost 5 bases and the V segment lost 2 bases, leaving 5 bases of the junction unmatched. The DNA for the CDR3 is TGTGCCAGCAGCGTGGAACAGGGGGGGACTGAAGCTTTCTTT. It translates to CASSVEQGGTEAFF.

J is TRBJ2-3 and V is TRBV7-2; 8 positions match TRBD1. V lost 8 bases, J lost 2 bases, and 9 bases stayed unmatched. CDR1 SGHTA and CDR2 FQGNSA come from the germline V gene. CDR3 size: 15 residues. This chain's CDR3 is CASRRTGTSTDTQYF. The CDR3 coding sequence is TGTGCCAGCCGCAGGACAGGGACATCCACAGATACGCAGTATTTT.

The chain carries TRBV7-2 and TRBJ2-7, with a weak D call TRBD2 (5 bases). The V and J ends lost 3 bases and 3 bases respectively, with 12 bases between them. The CDR3 has 14 residues. Per the germline V gene, CDR1 is SGHTA and CDR2 is FQGNSA. CDR3 residues: CASSLVRASYEQYF. DNA for the CDR3: TGTGCCAGCAGCTTGGTGAGGGCAAGCTACGAGCAGTACTTC.

CDR3 bases: TGTGCCAGCAGTTTGTCGGCAGGGGGAAGAAACACCATATATTTT. This sequence encodes CASSLSAGGRNTIYF. The gene calls are TRBV28 and TRBJ1-3; 7 bases agree with TRBD1. J was trimmed by 5 bases and V by 3 bases; bases with no gene match: 7. The CDR3 contains 15 residues. Germline loops: CDR1 MDHEN, CDR2 SYDVKM.

V is TRBV20-1 and J is TRBJ2-7, with D uncertain. The CDR3 runs to 11 residues. Trimming pared 2 bases from V and 3 bases from J, leaving 5 bases between. Germline V gene data show CDR1 as DFQATT and CDR2 as SNEGSKA (reference sequence). The CDR3 loop reads CSARSGYEQYF. CDR3 sequence (DNA): TGCAGTGCTAGATCAGGCTACGAGCAGTACTTC.

This clonotype came up a few times. V and J are TRBV7-9 and TRBJ2-7, with TRBD1 as a possible D gene (5 bases). Germline V gene sequence: CDR1 SEHNR, CDR2 FQNEAQ (reference sequence). The V end lost 5 bases, the J end lost 4 bases, and 9 bases lay between the germline ends. There are 12 residues in the CDR3. CDR3 region: CASSPSGYEQYF. The CDR3 DNA reads as TGTGCCAGCAGCCCCTCAGGGTACGAGCAGTACTTC.

This chain connects TRBV20-1 to TRBJ1-2, with D unclear. V lost 2 bases and J 4 bases, leaving 5 bases between the germline ends. CDR3 length: 11 amino acids. The germline V gene has CDR1 DFQATT and CDR2 SNEGSKA (reference sequence). DNA of the CDR3: TGCAGTGCTAGAAGGTCCTATGGCTACACCTTC. It is translated as CSARRSYGYTF.

V gene TRBV2 combines with J gene TRBJ1-6, with 8 bases aligning to TRBD1. Germline lookup yields CDR1 SNHLY and CDR2 FYNNEI. This CDR3 spans 13 amino acids. V lost 4 bases, J lost 7 bases, and 0 bases stayed unmatched. CDR3 protein: CASSGQGNSPLHF. CDR3 DNA sequence: TGTGCCAGCAGTGGACAGGGGAATTCACCCCTCCACTTT.

This clonotype was observed a handful of times. One end of the junction varies from germline; a read error may be responsible. The chain is built from TRBV20-1 and TRBJ1-5; D remains ambiguous. The CDR3 sequence is 15 residues long. Germline-derived CDR1 and CDR2 are DFQATT and SNEGSKA (reference sequence). CDR3 nucleotides: TGCAGTGCGAGAGACGGTCAGAGGGGCAATCAGCCCCAGCATTTT. It is translated as CSARDGQRGNQPQHF.

The chain links TRBV14 to TRBJ1-1; TRBD1 aligns across 7 bases. Germline V gene lookup returns CDR1 SGHDN and CDR2 FVKESK. V dropped 5 bases and J dropped 5; count of bases not matched to a gene: 11. The CDR3 length is 15 residues. The CDR3 loop reads CASSNTRGWVTEAFF. In nucleotides, the CDR3 is TGTGCCAGCAGCAACACCAGGGGGTGGGTTACTGAAGCTTTCTTT. Full variable domain (outside the CDR3, taken from reference TRBV14 and TRBJ1-1): EAGVTQFPSHSVIEKGQTVTLRCDPISGHDNLYWYRRVMGKEIKFLLHFVKESKQDESGMPNNRFLAERTGGTYSTLKVQPAELEDSGVYFCASSNTRGWVTEAFFGQGTRLTVV.

The CDR3: CATSESDRARGYTF. The CDR3 nucleotides are TGTGCCACCAGTGAGTCAGACAGGGCGCGTGGCTACACCTTC. The gene calls are TRBV24-1 and TRBJ1-2; 7 bases line up with TRBD1. CDR3 length: 14 residues. The germline gives CDR1 KGHDR, CDR2 SFDVKD. The J segment lost 7 bases and the V segment lost 4 bases, leaving 8 bases of the junction unmatched.

The J gene is TRBJ1-2, the V gene TRBV29-1, with no clear D. Germline CDR1 is SQVTM and CDR2 is ANQGSEA. The CDR3 length is 15 residues. V was clipped by 0 bases and J by 2 bases, with 13 bases between them. The CDR3: CSVEDQTAANYGYTF. The CDR3 nucleotides read TGCAGCGTTGAAGATCAGACGGCCGCGAACTATGGCTACACCTTC.

This chain uses TRBV12-3 or TRBV12-4 with TRBJ2-2; 10 positions agree with TRBD2. This CDR3 is built from 15 residues. The V segment lost 7 bases and the J segment 8 bases; nucleotides outside the gene matches: 10. CDR3 sequence (DNA): TGTGCCAGCATCCCAGCGGGAGGGCCTTCGGGGGAGCTGTTTTTT. Residues: CASIPAGGPSGELFF.

The chain employs TRBV4-3 and TRBJ1-5; no reliable D call. CDR3 length: 16 amino acids. Germline loops: CDR1 LGHNA, CDR2 YSLEER. Trimming took off 0 bases at V and 2 bases at J, with 11 bases between the two ends. CDR3 loop: CASSQDPHRGNQPQHF. The CDR3 nucleotides read TGCGCCAGCAGCCAAGACCCCCACCGGGGCAATCAGCCCCAGCATTTT.

The chain combines TRBV7-6 with TRBJ2-3; 7 nucleotides line up with TRBD2. J gave up 3 bases and V 5 bases, and 8 bases lay outside the gene matches. The length of the CDR3 is 15 residues. CDR1 and CDR2 from the germline V gene are SGHVS and FNYEAQ. The CDR3 is CASSPQRGGTDTQYF. DNA for the CDR3: TGTGCCAGCAGCCCCCAACGGGGAGGGACAGATACGCAGTATTTT.

This chain connects TRBV12-5 to TRBJ1-2; D might be TRBD1 (6 bases). Per germline, CDR1 LGHNT and CDR2 FRNRAP. This CDR3 region has 18 residues. The V and J ends lost 0 bases and 0 bases respectively, with 17 bases between them. The CDR3 reads CASGLVLGGQSTNYGYTF. Here the CDR3 DNA reads TGTGCTAGTGGTTTGGTACTTGGCGGACAGTCCACTAACTATGGCTACACCTTC.

This rearrangement joins TRBV6-1 to TRBJ2-7; the match to TRBD1 covers 10 bases. Germline V gives CDR1 MNHNS, CDR2 SASEGT. This CDR3 is built from 16 residues. Unmatched junction bases numbered 16, after V lost 7 bases and J lost 7 bases. In nucleotides, the CDR3 is TGTGCCAGCACCTCGACAGGGGGCGAGGGAGCGAGGGAGCAGTACTTC. As protein: CASTSTGGEGAREQYF.

V usage is TRBV18 and J usage is TRBJ1-1; weak D call: TRBD1 (6 bases). CDR3 length: 15 amino acids. Germline V CDR1 and CDR2: KGHSH, LQKENI. V lost 2 bases, J lost 1 base, and 11 bases lay in between. The CDR3 nucleotides are TGTGCCAGCTCACCAGCCGGGACAACGAACACTGAAGCTTTCTTT. Its translation is CASSPAGTTNTEAFF. Full variable domain (remainder filled in from reference TRBV18 and TRBJ1-1): NAGVMQNPRHLVRRRGQEARLRCSPMKGHSHVYWYRQLPEEGLKFMVYLQKENIIDESGMPKERFSAEFPKEGPSILRIQQVVRGDSAAYFCASSPAGTTNTEAFFGQGTRLTVV.

V usage is TRBV4-1 and J usage is TRBJ1-1; D gene unclear. Germline CDR1 MGHRA, CDR2 YSYEKL. The CDR3 runs 19 residues. V lost 4 bases and J 0 bases, leaving 24 bases between the germline ends. The CDR3 DNA is TGCGCCAGCAGCCCGCGGGAGGGTTTTGGAGCCGAGCTGAACACTGAAGCTTTCTTT. Translating it yields CASSPREGFGAELNTEAFF.

This clonotype was seen only a few times. The chain combines TRBV4-3 with TRBJ1-2, with 7 bases matching TRBD1. This CDR3 has 15 amino acids. Looked up from germline, CDR1 is LGHNA and CDR2 is YSLEER. The J segment lost 5 bases and the V segment lost 3 bases, leaving 9 bases of the junction unmatched. The CDR3 region has the DNA TGCGCCAGCAGCCACGATTGGGGACAGCCTTATGGCTACACCTTC. Translating gives CASSHDWGQPYGYTF.

J is TRBJ1-5 and V is TRBV15; 7 bases agree with TRBD1. The CDR3 has 15 amino acids. With 1 base clipped from V and 6 bases from J, the junction kept 6 bases outside the gene matches. The germline V gene encodes CDR1 LNHNV and CDR2 YYDKDF (reference sequence). The CDR3 DNA follows: TGTGCCACCAGCAGAGCAACAGGGGCCAGTCAGCCCCAGCATTTT. It yields the protein CATSRATGASQPQHF.